These T cell receptor beta chains were read from a single sample in a study of T cell responses to AZD1222 COVID-19 vaccine. Sequenced by immunoSEQ multiplex PCR; TCRdb stores in-frame clones only, minus some. The sample carries tens of thousands of clones, 88% recorded once. This material consisted of peripheral blood, taken 28 days after the second AZD1222 dose. These receptors originate from an adult who received the AZD1222 COVID-19 vaccine. Each CDR3 is given with its conserved first and last residue. The D gene is left open where the match is weak. Where a row states a size, it is once, few, many or the class of an expanded clone; other rows omit it.

j_call	d_call	v_call	clone_size	cdr3_aa	cdr3_nt
TRBJ2-2	TRBD2	TRBV7-2	.	CASSLLGRGGELFF	TGTGCCAGCAGCTTACTGGGGAGGGGCGGGGAGCTGTTTTTT
TRBJ2-6	.	TRBV5-1	.	CASSFPTGNSGANVLTF	TGCGCCAGCAGCTTCCCGACGGGCAACTCTGGGGCCAACGTCCTGACTTTC
TRBJ1-5	.	TRBV6-5	.	CASSWTADSNQPQHF	TGTGCCAGCAGCTGGACAGCTGATAGCAATCAGCCCCAGCATTTT
TRBJ1-2	.	TRBV7-3	.	CASSLGQGEGYTF	TGTGCCAGCAGCTTAGGGCAGGGAGAGGGCTACACCTTC
TRBJ2-7	.	TRBV5-1	.	CASSSGDEQYF	TGCGCCAGCAGCTCCGGCGACGAGCAGTACTTC
TRBJ2-7	TRBD1	TRBV27	.	CASSFGQGANYEQYF	TGTGCCAGCAGTTTCGGACAGGGGGCTAACTACGAGCAGTACTTC
TRBJ1-5	.	TRBV19	.	CASTDSPGRGNQPQHF	TGTGCCAGTACCGACAGTCCTGGCCGGGGCAATCAGCCCCAGCATTTT
TRBJ2-1	TRBD2	TRBV6-5	few	CASSYTSGGRDEQFF	TGTGCCAGCAGCTATACTAGCGGGGGGCGGGATGAGCAGTTCTTC
TRBJ1-1	.	TRBV9	.	CASSVSRGTEAFF	TGTGCCAGCAGCGTTAGTCGGGGCACTGAAGCTTTCTTT
TRBJ2-6	.	TRBV7-3	.	CASSLSTDYLTF	TGTGCCAGCAGCTTATCGACAGACTACCTGACTTTC
TRBJ1-3	.	TRBV7-2	.	CASSLGGPGLSGNTIYF	TGTGCCAGCAGCTTAGGAGGTCCGGGGCTCTCTGGAAACACCATATATTTT
TRBJ2-7	.	TRBV6-5	.	CASTRENYEQYF	TGTGCCAGCACGAGGGAAAACTACGAGCAGTACTTC
TRBJ2-7	.	TRBV4-1	.	CASSQGLYSAGKSYEQYF	TGCGCCAGCAGCCAAGGATTGTACTCGGCAGGGAAGTCCTACGAGCAGTACTTC
TRBJ2-3	.	TRBV30	.	CAWRLADTQYF	TGTGCCTGGAGACTGGCAGATACGCAGTATTTT
TRBJ1-1	.	TRBV18	.	CASSLMNTEAFF	TGTGCCAGCTCACTGATGAACACTGAAGCTTTCTTT
TRBJ2-1	.	TRBV7-3	.	CASRLLDEQFF	TGTGCCAGCAGGTTGTTAGATGAGCAGTTCTTC
TRBJ1-2	TRBD1	TRBV6-2/TRBV6-3	.	CASSRTGDWYGYTF	TGTGCCAGCAGCCGGACAGGGGATTGGTATGGCTACACCTTC